This TCR beta chain was retrieved from a study of blood T cells in healthy people across ages. Study results and limitations: Greater diversity and more naive CD4+ cells were seen in long-lived donors than in aged donors. In these data, TCR beta diversity tracked strongly with naive T cell percentage.

This clonotype was picked up one time. What it binds is unknown. This CDR3 is built from 15 residues. CDR1 and CDR2 (germline): DFQATT, SNEGSKA (reference sequence). Trimming at V came to 5 bases and at J to 5 bases, leaving 11 bases not matched to a gene. Peripheral blood, around 9.4 milliliters per donor, was collected. The authors ran a second PCR of 7 to 11 cycles using a sample-barcoded 5' primer and a J-beta primer mix. TCRdb itself ran the 5' RACE reads through MiXCR, one entry per CDR3 protein. The repertoire holds roughly 640,000 distinct CDR3 sequences, with 25% to 35% as singletons. This sequence was found in a woman of 80 years or more in good health. Sequencing was done on a sample of blood. This rearrangement joins TRBV20-1 to TRBJ2-3, with 9 bases fitting TRBD1. CDR3 region: CSALSGTGYEDTQYF. The DNA of the CDR3 is TGCAGTGCTCTCTCCGGGACAGGGTATGAAGATACGCAGTATTTT.